Each of the 4 T cell receptor beta chains below was sequenced from the same sample in a study of T-cell memory formation after mild COVID-19. MiXCR was run by TCRdb on the 5' RACE reads, yielding one entry per CDR3 protein. The sample lists 470,000 or so distinct CDR3 sequences, 18% seen once, with 9% to 15% in the top ten. Material for sequencing was PBMCs or a T cell subset sorted from them (not recorded which). All receptors come from an adult woman who had mild COVID-19 (a few samples of this study predate the infection). Cell type and time point are not known.

This clonotype turned up a few times. This sequence joins TRBV7-8 and TRBJ2-3; 10 bases agree with TRBD2. Germline loops: CDR1 SGHVS, CDR2 FQNEAQ. The CDR3 runs to 16 residues. Trimming removed 5 bases from V and 1 base from J; junction bases left unmatched: 6. In DNA form, the CDR3 reads TGTGCCAGCAGCCAACCTAGCGGGGGTGGCACAGATACGCAGTATTTT. Translating gives CASSQPSGGGTDTQYF.

This CDR3 is CSARTAGRSTDTQYF. The CDR3 DNA reads as TGCAGTGCTAGGACAGCAGGCCGAAGCACAGATACGCAGTATTTT. V is TRBV20-1 and J is TRBJ2-3, with TRBD1 as a possible D gene (5 bases). Germline V lookup: CDR1 DFQATT, CDR2 SNEGSKA (reference sequence). This CDR3 comprises 15 residues. V gave up 3 bases and J gave up 0 bases, with 13 bases separating them.

This chain uses TRBV6-5 with TRBJ2-7, with a weak D call TRBD1 (5 bases). Looked up from germline, CDR1 is MNHEY and CDR2 is SVGAGI. The V end was cut by 0 bases, the J end by 5 bases, with 11 bases between. The CDR3 extends over 14 amino acids. This CDR3 reads CASSYSAGSHEQYF. The DNA for the CDR3 is TGTGCCAGCAGTTACTCGGCAGGGTCCCACGAGCAGTACTTC.

CDR3 protein: CASSPPNSGSSYNEQFF. The CDR3 region has the DNA TGTGCCAGCTCACCACCTAACAGCGGATCCTCCTACAATGAGCAGTTCTTC. V and J are TRBV18 and TRBJ2-1; a weak D match, TRBD2 (5 bases). The CDR3 length is 17 residues. V shed 0 bases and J shed 0 bases, with 12 bases lying between them. Per the germline V gene, CDR1 is KGHSH and CDR2 is LQKENI.